Below, 32 T cell receptor beta chains from the same sample are listed, as sequenced in a study of T cell repertoires in cytomegalovirus infection. TCRdb used MiXCR to reprocess the reads, holding one entry per CDR3 protein. Of some 350,000 distinct CDR3 sequences listed, about 28% are singletons. The antigens for these receptors are not known. The source material was cultured PBMCs, sampled from culture after CMV antigen stimulation. These receptors were obtained from a human donor in good health (CMV status not recorded). Some clones in this sample may be carry-over from other donors' samples.

Ten or more counts support this clonotype. The chain recombines TRBV20-1 with TRBJ1-5; TRBD1 is a possible D gene (5 bases). This CDR3 is built from 12 residues. Germline V gene sequence: CDR1 DFQATT, CDR2 SNEGSKA (reference sequence). Trimming removed 7 bases at V and 0 bases at J, with 7 bases between. The CDR3 reads CSVGGSNQPQHF. In nucleotides, the CDR3 is TGCAGTGTGGGGGGTAGCAATCAGCCCCAGCATTTT.

The chain links TRBV25-1 to TRBJ2-5, with D unclear. CDR1 is MGHDK, CDR2 SYGVNS, per germline. This CDR3 spans 13 amino acids. Trimming took 5 bases from V and 4 from J, leaving 11 bases between them. CDR3 protein: CASSQTVGETQYF. As DNA, the CDR3 is TGTGCCAGCAGTCAGACGGTAGGAGAGACCCAGTACTTC.

This clonotype appeared a few times. The gene calls are TRBV12-3 or TRBV12-4 and TRBJ1-1, with D possibly being TRBD1 (5 bases). The CDR3 has 14 amino acids. Trimming took off 3 bases at V and 1 base at J, with 9 bases between the two ends. CDR3 residues: CASSFSGQNTEAFF. The CDR3 DNA is TGTGCCAGCAGTTTTTCAGGACAGAACACTGAAGCTTTCTTT.

Concerning this clonotype itself: The junction does not match germline at one end; this may be a read error. This sequence joins TRBV4-1 and TRBJ2-2; D is undetermined. The CDR3 extends over 14 amino acids. Germline CDR1 and CDR2: MGHRA and YSYEKL. CDR3 region: CASSRPRSTGELFF. In nucleotides, the CDR3 is TGTGCCAGCAGCCGCCCGCGGTCCACCGGGGAGCTGTTTTTT.

V is TRBV7-3 and J is TRBJ1-1; D unresolved. Germline CDR1 is SGHTA and CDR2 is FQGTGA. The ends were cut back, 4 bases at V and 3 bases at J, with 9 bases in the middle. CDR3 length: 13 residues. Written as DNA, the CDR3 is TGTGCCAGCAGCTCTCTCTTGGACACTGAAGCTTTCTTT. Its translation is CASSSLLDTEAFF.

This clonotype has only one observation. A single base separates this from a much larger clone, so it may be a read error. V is TRBV7-3 and J is TRBJ2-1; 12 bases match TRBD2. The CDR3 sequence is 19 residues long. Germline assignment: CDR1 SGHTA and CDR2 FQGTGA. Here the CDR3 reads CASRLTLAGGPSSYNEQFF. The CDR3 DNA reads as TGTGCCAGCCGCTTAACTCTAGCGGGAGGGCCTAGCTCCTACAATGAGCAGTTCTTC.

This chain connects TRBV2 to TRBJ1-6; D remains ambiguous. V was clipped by 9 bases and J by 0 bases, with 18 bases between them. This CDR3 has 17 residues. Germline CDR1 and CDR2: SNHLY and FYNNEI. CDR3: CASEPSTISSYNSPLHF. The CDR3 DNA follows: TGTGCCAGTGAGCCATCGACGATCAGCTCCTATAATTCACCCCTCCACTTT.

The rearrangement joins TRBV9 to TRBJ1-2; tentatively, D is TRBD1 (5 bases). The CDR3 consists of 14 residues. In germline, CDR1 is SGDLS, CDR2 YYNGEE. V gave up 0 bases and J gave up 4 bases, with 10 bases separating them. Here the CDR3 DNA reads TGTGCCAGCAGCGTAGCTGGGGGGATCTATGGCTACACCTTC. It is translated as CASSVAGGIYGYTF.

V and J are TRBV7-2 and TRBJ2-3; 10 bases map to TRBD2. This CDR3 contains 12 residues. Germline CDR1 and CDR2: SGHTA and FQGNSA. The J segment lost 11 bases and the V segment lost 3 bases, leaving 2 bases of the junction unmatched. CDR3 nucleotide sequence: TGTGCCAGCAGCTTCCCTAGCGGGGGGCAGTATTTT. It is translated as CASSFPSGGQYF.

V is TRBV3-1 and J is TRBJ1-2; D is unclear. The CDR3 sequence is 15 residues long. V was cut by 0 bases and J by 0 bases, with 8 bases left in between. Germline V gene data show CDR1 as LGHDT and CDR2 as YNNKEL (reference sequence). CDR3 sequence (DNA): TGTGCCAGCAGCCAAGATGCTTCGCCTAACTATGGCTACACCTTC. Its protein product is CASSQDASPNYGYTF. Filled out from reference TRBV3-1 and TRBJ1-2, the complete variable domain reads DTAVSQTPKYLVTQMGNDKSIKCEQNLGHDTMYWYKQDSKKFLKIMFSYNNKELIINETVPNRFSPKSPDKAHLNLHINSLELGDSAVYFCASSQDASPNYGYTFGSGTRLTVV.

In its sample, this clonotype was seen many times. The gene calls are TRBV12-3 or TRBV12-4 and TRBJ2-7; TRBD2 aligns across 10 bases. V was pared by 5 bases and J by 1 base, with 2 bases of the junction left unmatched. This CDR3 is built from 14 residues. The chain's CDR3 is CASSSGRGSYEQYF. In DNA, the CDR3 is TGTGCCAGCAGTAGCGGGAGGGGGTCCTACGAGCAGTACTTC.

The chain employs TRBV7-3 and TRBJ2-3, with D uncertain. Deletions cut 5 bases from V and 0 bases from J, with 9 bases between. This CDR3 has 14 residues. Germline values: CDR1 SGHTA, CDR2 FQGTGA. DNA for the CDR3: TGTGCCAGCAGCGCTCTAGAGAGCACAGATACGCAGTATTTT. Translating gives CASSALESTDTQYF.

This clonotype was detected a few times. The chain uses TRBV12-3 or TRBV12-4 and TRBJ2-2; D gene ambiguous. Trimming stripped 5 bases from V and 3 bases from J, with 1 base between. The CDR3 length is 11 residues. For the CDR3, the DNA is TGTGCCAGCAGTCACACCGGGGAGCTGTTTTTT. As protein: CASSHTGELFF.

This clonotype was counted only a few times. The chain carries TRBV2 and TRBJ1-5; TRBD1 aligns across 7 bases. Germline CDR1 SNHLY, CDR2 FYNNEI. The CDR3 loop spans 21 amino acids. J was trimmed by 0 bases and V by 5 bases; bases with no gene match: 22. CDR3 sequence: CASSTPDRAANYLYSNQPQHF. The CDR3 DNA is TGTGCCAGCAGTACCCCTGACAGGGCCGCAAACTATCTTTATAGCAATCAGCCCCAGCATTTT.

There are a few counts of this clonotype. One junction end does not reproduce the germline sequence, and a read error may be involved. The V gene is TRBV4-1, the J gene TRBJ2-3; 9 positions agree with TRBD2. The V gene's germline CDR1 is MGHRA and CDR2 YSYEKL. The CDR3 length is 19 residues. The CDR3 sequence: CASSQVGVYSGRTTDTQYF. In DNA, the CDR3 is TGTGCCAGCAGCCAAGTGGGGGTGTATAGCGGGAGAACCACAGATACGCAGTATTTT.

This clonotype was recorded many times. The chain recombines TRBV5-1 with TRBJ2-7, with TRBD2 matching over 15 bases. CDR3 length: 16 amino acids. The trim removed 4 bases at V and 1 base at J, leaving 3 bases unmatched. Germline CDR1 SGHRS, CDR2 YFSETQ. CDR3 nucleotides: TGCGCCAGCAGCACTGGGACTAGCGGGAGGTCCTACGAGCAGTACTTC. This translates into CASSTGTSGRSYEQYF. The whole variable domain, filled in from reference TRBV5-1 and TRBJ2-7, reads KAGVTQTPRYLIKTRGQQVTLSCSPISGHRSVSWYQQTPGQGLQFLFEYFSETQRNKGNFPGRFSGRQFSNSRSEMNVSTLELGDSALYLCASSTGTSGRSYEQYFGPGTRLTVT.

Turning to this clonotype: This could be a read error, since a much larger clone is one nucleotide away. This chain links TRBV24-1 with TRBJ2-1, with TRBD2 matching over 10 bases. This CDR3 has 17 residues. Germline V lookup: CDR1 KGHDR, CDR2 SFDVKD. In DNA, the CDR3 is TGTGCCACCAGTGACCCAACTAGCGGGGCCCCCTACAATGGGCAGTTCTTC. It yields the protein CATSDPTSGAPYNGQFF.

V gene TRBV7-6 combines with J gene TRBJ2-1, with 8 bases that match TRBD2. CDR3 size: 15 residues. Germline-derived CDR1 and CDR2 are SGHVS and FNYEAQ. J lost 11 bases, V lost 5 bases, and 14 bases had no gene match. CDR3 sequence reads: CASSPSGLGGGQQFF. The DNA of the CDR3 is TGTGCCAGCAGCCCCTCGGGACTAGGCGGGGGCCAGCAGTTCTTC.

The gene calls are TRBV29-1 and TRBJ2-7; D might be TRBD1 (6 bases). Germline CDR1 reads SQVTM; CDR2 reads ANQGSEA. CDR3 length: 13 residues. Trimming left V 6 bases short and J 7 bases short, with 19 bases between. CDR3 residues: CSVARDTGREQYF. The CDR3 DNA reads TGCAGCGTCGCCCGGGACACAGGCAGGGAGCAGTACTTC.

The genes are TRBV19 and TRBJ2-7, with TRBD2 identical over 12 bases. The CDR3 has 15 amino acids. Germline V CDR1 and CDR2: LNHDA, SQIVND (reference sequence). J gave up 7 bases and V 3 bases, and 7 bases lay outside the gene matches. The CDR3 spells CASSIRTSGIWEQYF. The CDR3 nucleotides are TGTGCCAGTAGTATTCGGACTAGCGGGATCTGGGAGCAGTACTTC.

This clonotype has at least ten counts. The chain carries TRBV28 and TRBJ2-1; no clear D. Trimming cost V 1 base and J 5 bases, with 3 bases left between them. The CDR3 runs to 12 residues. Germline V lookup: CDR1 MDHEN, CDR2 SYDVKM. The CDR3 DNA follows: TGTGCCAGCAGTTTATTTGACAATGAGCAGTTCTTC. It is translated as CASSLFDNEQFF.

This clonotype was detected ten times or more. The chain joins TRBV7-9 to TRBJ1-2, with 7 bases lining up with TRBD1. CDR3 size: 15 residues. Germline CDR1 and CDR2: SEHNR and FQNEAQ (reference sequence). Trimming cost V 4 bases and J 4 bases; bases outside gene matches: 9. The CDR3 reads CASSSDRPTGYGYTF. As DNA, the CDR3 is TGTGCCAGCAGCTCGGACAGGCCGACGGGCTATGGCTACACCTTC.

J is TRBJ1-3 and V is TRBV6-6; TRBD1 aligns across 7 bases. CDR1 and CDR2 from the germline V gene are MNHNY and SVGAGI (reference sequence). V trimming: 7 bases; J trimming: 0 bases; junction bases outside the gene matches: 6. This CDR3 has 15 residues. Written as DNA, the CDR3 is TGTGCCAGCACGACAGGGCTGAGCTCTGGAAACACCATATATTTT. This encodes CASTTGLSSGNTIYF.

The chain employs TRBV6-6 and TRBJ2-5; weak D call: TRBD2 (6 bases). Germline CDR1 and CDR2: MNHNY and SVGAGI (reference sequence). This CDR3 spans 13 amino acids. V lost 7 bases, J lost 0 bases, and 9 bases lay in between. CDR3 residues: CASTGTHQETQYF. CDR3 DNA: TGTGCCAGCACCGGGACTCACCAAGAGACCCAGTACTTC.

This clonotype occurred many times. The genes are TRBV12-3 or TRBV12-4 and TRBJ1-5; the D is unclear. The germline V and J ends were trimmed by 5 bases and 2 bases, with 13 bases remaining between them. This CDR3 comprises 15 residues. The CDR3 reads CASSPKGVGNQPQHF. In DNA form, the CDR3 reads TGTGCCAGCAGTCCTAAGGGTGTGGGCAATCAGCCCCAGCATTTT.

The rearrangement links TRBV25-1 to TRBJ1-5, with a possible D match to TRBD1 (6 bases). The V gene's germline CDR1 is MGHDK and CDR2 SYGVNS. V gave up 4 bases and J gave up 6 bases, with 10 bases separating them. CDR3 length: 13 amino acids. This CDR3 reads CASSVKGGQPQHF. CDR3 DNA: TGTGCCAGCAGTGTAAAGGGGGGTCAGCCCCAGCATTTT.

This clonotype came up a few times. The chain employs TRBV11-2 and TRBJ2-1, with D possibly TRBD1 on 5 matching bases. CDR1 is SGHAT and CDR2 is FQNNGV in the germline V gene. The V gene lost 1 base and the J gene lost 1 base, with 11 bases spanning the gap. The CDR3 covers 16 residues. The CDR3 region has the DNA TGTGCCAGCAGCTTAGGAAGGGGCGGTTCCTACAATGAGCAGTTCTTC. This sequence encodes CASSLGRGGSYNEQFF. The full variable domain, rest sourced from reference TRBV11-2 and TRBJ2-1, is EAGVAQSPRYKIIEKRQSVAFWCNPISGHATLYWYQQILGQGPKLLIQFQNNGVVDDSQLPKDRFSAERLKGVDSTLKIQPAKLEDSAVYLCASSLGRGGSYNEQFFGPGTRLTVL.

This clonotype turned up a few times. The CDR3 region has the DNA TGTGCCAGCAGCTTAACGGCGGGGCCGAGCTCCTACAATGAGCAGTTCTTC. Amino acids: CASSLTAGPSSYNEQFF. V gene TRBV7-3 combines with J gene TRBJ2-1, with D perhaps TRBD2 (6 bases). The CDR3 sequence is 17 residues long. The germline V gene encodes CDR1 SGHTA and CDR2 FQGTGA. The germline V and J ends were trimmed by 0 bases and 0 bases, with 12 bases remaining between them.

This clonotype was counted only a few times. This chain uses TRBV7-9 with TRBJ2-7, with 8 bases lining up with TRBD1. V gave up 6 bases and J gave up 7 bases; unmatched junction bases: 8. This CDR3 has 13 residues. CDR1 is SEHNR, CDR2 FQNEAQ, per germline (reference sequence). The CDR3 sequence: CASSTGQGREQYF. In nucleotides, the CDR3 is TGTGCCAGCAGTACAGGACAGGGTAGAGAGCAGTACTTC.

The chain recombines TRBV12-3 or TRBV12-4 with TRBJ1-2; D remains ambiguous. The CDR3 has 13 amino acids. Trimming cost V 6 bases and J 8 bases, with 16 bases left between them. The CDR3 spells CASSSINSGGYTF. The CDR3 DNA follows: TGTGCCAGCAGCTCGATAAACTCCGGCGGCTACACCTTC.

This clonotype was detected only a few times. The chain carries TRBV7-9 and TRBJ1-1; weak D call: TRBD1 (5 bases). Germline CDR1 reads SEHNR; CDR2 reads FQNEAQ (reference sequence). This CDR3 has 14 residues. V was cut by 5 bases and J by 11 bases, with 21 bases left in between. The CDR3 sequence is CASSLRDGIEEAFF. The CDR3, as DNA: TGTGCCAGCAGCCTAAGGGACGGGATCGAAGAGGCTTTCTTT.

The chain links TRBV19 to TRBJ2-3; no definite D call. The V gene lost 6 bases and the J gene lost 6 bases, with 10 bases spanning the gap. This CDR3 is 12 amino acids long. The germline V gene has CDR1 LNHDA and CDR2 SQIVND (reference sequence). The CDR3 sequence: CASSSARDTQYF. CDR3 in DNA: TGTGCCAGTAGCTCGGCGAGGGATACGCAGTATTTT.